This record concerns one T cell receptor beta chain sequence. This clonotype was observed at least ten times. Its binding antigen is unknown. No base quality information exists; no much larger clone differs at one position. The V end loses 6 bases and the J end loses 0 bases, and a stretch of 18 bases separates them. The germline V gene specifies MGHRA as CDR1 and YSYEKL as CDR2. Counted from cysteine to phenylalanine, this CDR3 has 17 amino acids. Only the CDR3 part of the read is kept: 51 bases, read in frame from the first base. Stable Graves' hyperthyroidism was defined as the absence of progression to ophthalmopathy over 18 months of follow-up. Hyperthyroidism patients were newly diagnosed, had a disease duration of under 2 months, and were aged 18 to 65 years. Any patient with an uncontrolled infection, another autoimmune disease, pregnancy or lactation was excluded. Diagnoses were based on clinical symptoms, serum thyroxine and TRAb, thyroid ultrasound and orbital computed tomography. PBMCs were isolated from roughly 10 ml of fresh peripheral blood by Ficoll-Paque density gradient centrifugation. Total RNA was extracted with Trizol reagent, and quality was checked on an Agilent 2100 Bioanalyzer.

The TCR beta CDR3 regions were amplified from the RNA transcripts. For the first round of RT-PCR on the TCR CDR3, the HTBI primer set was used together with the Qiagen OneStep RT-PCR kit. Libraries were constructed in a second round of multiplex PCR, after which size selection and purification were performed. Paired-end sequencing of the libraries was performed with 100 bp reads on an Illumina HiSeq2000. The authors' analysis ran thus. SOAPnuke was used to process the raw data, with reads discarded if the reads contained adapters or uncalled bases, had a mean Phred below 15, or lacked an exact constant-primer or identifier match. High-quality paired reads were merged using COPE v1.2.5, and each unique nucleotide sequence was defined as a clonotype. MiTCR v1.1 was used to align clonotypes to the IMGT TRBV, TRBD and TRBJ reference segments. Analysis was restricted to V-J combinations with a frequency above 0.0001, which covered about 99% of repertoires. A TCS score was defined as the ratio between F50 (clonal expansion) and ExV (chaos), using BLOSUM62-based TCRdist between CDR3 peptides within each V-J. Welch's t-statistics and random forest reduced fewer than 550 V-J features to about 13, which were used in a naive Bayes classifier (R e1071). The public reads were reprocessed in TCRdb via fastp at Q25 and MiXCR, keeping in-frame beta chains. One record per CDR3 amino acid sequence lists the most common genes and DNA. The V and J calls reflect TCRdb's pipeline rather than the authors' work. The sample profile shows roughly 380,000 distinct CDR3 sequences; about a fifth of them were found once. The ten largest clones take up 3% to 4% of the sample.

This record belongs to a study of T cells in Graves' hyperthyroidism and ophthalmopathy (dated by TCRdb to about 2019). Study-wide context: Peripheral blood was collected at initial diagnosis, before any treatment. TCR V-J signatures able to tell the groups apart were searched for in a discovery cohort of 100 or so patients, of whom over 40 had Graves' ophthalmopathy and roughly 57 had stable Graves' hyperthyroidism. Prospective prediction of ophthalmopathy was tested in an independent validation cohort consisting of fewer than 20 hyperthyroidism patients and some 17 patients who later progressed to ophthalmopathy. For training and testing, the 100 or so patients in the discovery cohort were randomly divided in a 7:3 ratio. The study also compared thyroid tissue and blood T-cell repertoires from roughly six Graves' hyperthyroidism patients. Once sampling was done, hyperthyroidism patients were given methimazole at a starting dose of 30 mg daily, whereas ophthalmopathy patients were given high-dose intravenous methylprednisolone. According to the paper, TCR Vbeta CDR3 sequencing was carried out on 120 to 150 peripheral blood samples, which came from over 40 ophthalmopathy, around 75 hyperthyroidism and roughly 17 progressor patients. The paper's findings and limits, for the study overall: Ophthalmopathy was separated from stable hyperthyroidism by a 13 V-J signature model, with 85% to 90% sensitivity and roughly 84% specificity obtained in cross-validation and 80%/75% obtained in testing. In validation, the model predicted progression to ophthalmopathy a median of 6.5 months before onset, with 65% to 71% sensitivity and 72.22% specificity. Sample size was not statistically predetermined, and investigators were not blinded to group allocation. Most expanded thyroid clonotypes (frequency above 0.001) were also detected in blood, a finding suggesting that blood repertoires may reflect thyroid immune responses.

The source is a woman younger than 30 with Graves' hyperthyroidism. Rearrangement joined TRBV4-1 to TRBJ1-3, with TRBD1 perhaps the D gene, on 5 matching bases. The sequenced sample was blood. The CDR3 reads CASRAVGRRNSGNTIYF. The sequence in DNA is TGCGCCAGCAGGGCTGTGGGACGGAGGAACTCTGGAAACACCATATATTTT.